The subject of this entry is one T cell receptor beta chain. This table comes from immunoSEQ multiplex PCR, and its TCRdb copy is limited to in-frame clones, with some not included. The data hold 2,500,000 or so clones, with roughly 93% observed a single time. The CDR3 loop spans 13 amino acids. Germline V gene lookup returns CDR1 LNHDA and CDR2 SQIVND (reference sequence). The V end lost 6 bases, the J end lost 6 bases, and 13 bases lay between the germline ends. The data are from a study of shared clonotypes between healthy human individuals. The TCR was taken from a young man in good health. Some clones in this sample may be carry-over from other donors' samples. The V and J genes are TRBV19 and TRBJ2-3, with a possible D match to TRBD1 (6 bases). Sequencing was carried out using naive CD4+ T cells from PBMCs. Subset here: CD45RA+ positively selected. The CDR3 DNA reads as TGTGCCAGTAGCAGCAGGGGTGGGGATACGCAGTATTTT. This sequence encodes CASSSRGGDTQYF.